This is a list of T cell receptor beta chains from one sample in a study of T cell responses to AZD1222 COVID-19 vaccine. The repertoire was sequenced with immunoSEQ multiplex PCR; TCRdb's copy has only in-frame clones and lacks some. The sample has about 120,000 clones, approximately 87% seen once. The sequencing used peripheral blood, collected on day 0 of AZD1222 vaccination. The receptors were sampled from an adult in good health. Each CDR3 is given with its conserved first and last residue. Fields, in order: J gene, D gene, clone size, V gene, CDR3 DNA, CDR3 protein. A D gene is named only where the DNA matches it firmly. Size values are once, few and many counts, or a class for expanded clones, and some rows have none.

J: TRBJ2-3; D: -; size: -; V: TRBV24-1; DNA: TGTGCCACCAGTGATATTGGCACAGATACGCAGTATTTT; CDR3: CATSDIGTDTQYF
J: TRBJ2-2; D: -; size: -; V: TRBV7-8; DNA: TGTGCCAGCAGCCCTGGTGGCGGCACCGGGGAGCTGTTTTTT; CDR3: CASSPGGGTGELFF
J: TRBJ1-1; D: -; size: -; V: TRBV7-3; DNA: TGTGCCAGCAGCCCCCAACAGAACACTGAAGCTTTCTTT; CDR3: CASSPQQNTEAFF
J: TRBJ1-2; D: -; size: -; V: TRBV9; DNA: TGTGCCAGCAGGACAGTCATCGGTTCCGGCTACACCTTC; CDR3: CASRTVIGSGYTF
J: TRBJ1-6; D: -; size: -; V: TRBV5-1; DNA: TGCGCCAGCAGCTCCGATCCCTATAATTCACCCCTCCACTTT; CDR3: CASSSDPYNSPLHF
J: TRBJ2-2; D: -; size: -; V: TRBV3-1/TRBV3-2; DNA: TGTGCCAGCAGCCAAGCGGCGGGAACCGGGGAGCTGTTTTTT; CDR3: CASSQAAGTGELFF
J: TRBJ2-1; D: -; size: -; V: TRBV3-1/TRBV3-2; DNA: TGTGCCAGCAGCCAAGGGGCTGGCGAGCAGTTCTTC; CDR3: CASSQGAGEQFF
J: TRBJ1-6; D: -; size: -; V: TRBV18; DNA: TGTGCCACTTCACCAGGGGATGGTAATTCACCCCTCCACTTT; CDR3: CATSPGDGNSPLHF
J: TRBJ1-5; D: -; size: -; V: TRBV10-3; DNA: TGTGCCATCAGTGAAGACCCGGCTCGGGGCCAGCATTTT; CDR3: CAISEDPARGQHF
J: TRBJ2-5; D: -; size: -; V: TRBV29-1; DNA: TGCAGCGCCCAGGGGTGGGAGACCCAGTACTTC; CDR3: CSAQGWETQYF
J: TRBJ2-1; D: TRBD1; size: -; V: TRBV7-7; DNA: TGTGCCAGCAGCTTACTACTGGGACAGGGCTCATACAATGAGCAGTTCTTC; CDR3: CASSLLLGQGSYNEQFF
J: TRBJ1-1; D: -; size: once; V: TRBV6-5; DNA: TGTGCCAGCAGCCACATACGGACCTGGTACACTGAAGCTTTCTTT; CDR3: CASSHIRTWYTEAFF
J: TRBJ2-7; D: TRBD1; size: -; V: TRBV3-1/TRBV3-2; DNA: TGTGCCAGCAGCCCCAGGACAGGGGCCCCCTACGAGCAGTACTTC; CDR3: CASSPRTGAPYEQYF
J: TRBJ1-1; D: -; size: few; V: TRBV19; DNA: TGTGCCAGTAGTATATCAGCGGGGGGGCAGGGCAACTGCTTCTTT; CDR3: CASSISAGGQGNCFF
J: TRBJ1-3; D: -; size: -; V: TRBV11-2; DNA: TGTGCCAGCAGCCAATCAAGGGGTCCCGGAAACACCATATATTTT; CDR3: CASSQSRGPGNTIYF
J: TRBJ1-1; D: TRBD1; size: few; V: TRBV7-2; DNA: TGTGCCAGCAGCCGACAGGGGAACACTGAAGCTTTCTTT; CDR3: CASSRQGNTEAFF
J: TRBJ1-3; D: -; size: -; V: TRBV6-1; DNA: TGTGCCAGCAGTGTGGACCTCTGGCGGAGAGCTGGAAACACCATATATTTT; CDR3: CASSVDLWRRAGNTIYF
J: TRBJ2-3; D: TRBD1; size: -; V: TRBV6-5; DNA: TGTGCCAGCAGTTCCCCAACAGGGGCCACAGATACGCAGTATTTT; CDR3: CASSSPTGATDTQYF
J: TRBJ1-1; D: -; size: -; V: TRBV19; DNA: TGTGCCAGTAGTATCGAGGGACTACCGAACACTGAAGCTTTCTTT; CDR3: CASSIEGLPNTEAFF
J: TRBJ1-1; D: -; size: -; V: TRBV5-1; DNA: TGCGCCAGCAGCTTCAACACCGGGGCCCTAACGGAAGCTTTCTTT; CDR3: CASSFNTGALTEAFF
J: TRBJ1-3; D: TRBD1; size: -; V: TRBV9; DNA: TGTGCCAGCAGGGGACAGGGGACTGGAAACACCATATATTTT; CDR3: CASRGQGTGNTIYF
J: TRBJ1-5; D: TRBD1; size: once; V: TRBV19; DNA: TGTGCCAGTGACCCAGGGACAGGGATTTTTCAGCCCCAGCATTTT; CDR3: CASDPGTGIFQPQHF
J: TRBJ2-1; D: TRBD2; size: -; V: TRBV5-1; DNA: TGCGCCAGCAGCCTTGGACTAGACTCCTACAATGAGCAGTTCTTC; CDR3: CASSLGLDSYNEQFF
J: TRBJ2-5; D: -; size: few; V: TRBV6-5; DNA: TGTGCCAGCAGTTTGGTGGCGGGGGCTCAAGAGACCCAGTACTTC; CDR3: CASSLVAGAQETQYF
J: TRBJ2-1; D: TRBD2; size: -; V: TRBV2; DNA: TGTGCCAGCATGGCGGAGCGGGGGGCATATAATGAGCAGTTCTTC; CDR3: CASMAERGAYNEQFF
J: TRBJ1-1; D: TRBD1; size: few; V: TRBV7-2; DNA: TGTGCCAGCAGCTTAGACAGGGGGAGGACTGAAGCTTTCTTT; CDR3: CASSLDRGRTEAFF
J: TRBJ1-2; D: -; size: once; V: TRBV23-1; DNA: TGCGCCAGCAGCGGGCGTGATGGCTACACCTTC; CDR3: CASSGRDGYTF
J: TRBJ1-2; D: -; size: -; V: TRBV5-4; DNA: TGTGCCAGCTTGGGAGATCTGCCCTTGGGGAACTATGGCTACACCTTC; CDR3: CASLGDLPLGNYGYTF
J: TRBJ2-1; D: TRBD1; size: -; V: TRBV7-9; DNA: TGTGCCAGCGGACAGGGGAACAATGAGCAGTTCTTC; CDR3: CASGQGNNEQFF
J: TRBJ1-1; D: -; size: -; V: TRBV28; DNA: TGTGCCAGCAGATCGGGGGGGATGAACACTGAAGCTTTCTTT; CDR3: CASRSGGMNTEAFF
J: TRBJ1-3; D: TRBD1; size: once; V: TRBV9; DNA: TGTGCCAGCAGCGCCAGACAGGGGGTCACCATATATTTT; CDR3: CASSARQGVTIYF
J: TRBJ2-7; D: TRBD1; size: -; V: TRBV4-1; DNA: TGCGCCAGCAGCCTCGATGACAGGGCCACCTACGAGCAGTACTTC; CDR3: CASSLDDRATYEQYF
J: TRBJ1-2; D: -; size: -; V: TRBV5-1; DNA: TGCGCCAGCAGCTTCGAGTTGGACTATGGCTACACCTTC; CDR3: CASSFELDYGYTF
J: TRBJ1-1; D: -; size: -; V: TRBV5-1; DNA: TGCGCCAGCAGCTCAGGGTTGGTTACTGAAGCTTTCTTT; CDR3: CASSSGLVTEAFF
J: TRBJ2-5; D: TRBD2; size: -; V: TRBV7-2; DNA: TGTGCCAGCATCCTGCGGGGGGCCCAAGAGACCCAGTACTTC; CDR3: CASILRGAQETQYF
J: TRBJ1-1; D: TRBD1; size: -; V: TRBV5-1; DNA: TGCGCCAGCAGCTTGTTAGGACAGGTTGGCGGTGAAGCTTTCTTT; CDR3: CASSLLGQVGGEAFF
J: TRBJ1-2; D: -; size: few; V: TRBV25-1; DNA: TGTGCCAGCAGTGACCCTCACGGGACTTGGGGTGGCTACACCTTC; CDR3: CASSDPHGTWGGYTF
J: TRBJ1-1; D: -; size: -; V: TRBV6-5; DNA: TGTGCCAGCAGGAACAGGGCAGGGAACACTGAAGCTTTCTTT; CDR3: CASRNRAGNTEAFF
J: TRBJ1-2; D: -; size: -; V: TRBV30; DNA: TGTGCCTGGAATGGGACTCCTAGCAACTATGGCTACACCTTC; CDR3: CAWNGTPSNYGYTF
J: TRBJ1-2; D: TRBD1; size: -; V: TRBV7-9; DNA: TGTGCCAGCAGCTTAGGCGGGACAGTGGGTGGCTACACCTTC; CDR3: CASSLGGTVGGYTF
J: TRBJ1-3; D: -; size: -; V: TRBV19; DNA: TGTGCCAGTAGTATTAGAAGCAGGGGCTACTCTGGAAACACCATATATTTT; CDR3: CASSIRSRGYSGNTIYF
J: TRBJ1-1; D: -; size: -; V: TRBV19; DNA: TGTGCCAGTAGTCCCCCGTGGGGATATGAAGCTTTCTTT; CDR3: CASSPPWGYEAFF
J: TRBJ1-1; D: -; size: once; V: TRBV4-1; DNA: TGCGCCAGCAGCCAGGCCTCCCAGGGGATGAACACTGAAGCTTTCTTT; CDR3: CASSQASQGMNTEAFF
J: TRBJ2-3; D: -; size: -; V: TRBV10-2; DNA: TGCGCCAGCAGCGGGGACTCTACGCAGTATTTT; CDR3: CASSGDSTQYF
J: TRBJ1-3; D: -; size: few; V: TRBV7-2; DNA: TGTGCCAGCAGCTTAGCAGGTGCCTCTGGAAACACCATATATTTT; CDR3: CASSLAGASGNTIYF
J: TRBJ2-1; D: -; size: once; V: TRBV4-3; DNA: TGCGCCAGCAGCCAAAAGCCGAGGGGGTTCCGATACAATGAGCAGTTCTTC; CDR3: CASSQKPRGFRYNEQFF
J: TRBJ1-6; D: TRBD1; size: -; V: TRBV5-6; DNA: TGTGCCAGCAGCTTTCCGGGACAGCTAAATTCACCCCTCCACTTT; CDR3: CASSFPGQLNSPLHF
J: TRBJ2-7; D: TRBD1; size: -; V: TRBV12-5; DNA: TGTGCTAGTGGTTTGGTAGCTCCAGGGGGTGCCCAACCCTGGGAGCAGTACTTC; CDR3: CASGLVAPGGAQPWEQYF
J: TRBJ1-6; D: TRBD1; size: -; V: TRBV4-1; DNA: TGCGCCAGCAGCCAAGATGGACAGGGAGATTCACCCCTCCACTTT; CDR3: CASSQDGQGDSPLHF
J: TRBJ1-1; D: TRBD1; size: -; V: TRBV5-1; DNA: TGCGCCAGCAGCTTAGAACCCCAGGGGGCGAGGATGAACACTGAAGCTTTCTTT; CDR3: CASSLEPQGARMNTEAFF
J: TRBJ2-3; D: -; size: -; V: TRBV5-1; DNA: TGCGCCAGCAGTGAGGGGGAGGATACGCAGTATTTT; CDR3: CASSEGEDTQYF
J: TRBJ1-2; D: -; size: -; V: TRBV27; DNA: TGTGCCAGCAGTTTAGGAGGGATCGGGGGCTACACCTTC; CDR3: CASSLGGIGGYTF
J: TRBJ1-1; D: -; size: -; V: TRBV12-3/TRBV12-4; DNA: TGTGCCAGCAGTTGGGTGGAGCGGACTGAAGCTTTCTTT; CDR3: CASSWVERTEAFF
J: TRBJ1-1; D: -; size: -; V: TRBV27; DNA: TGTGCCAGCAGTACCCTCGGGGGGGAAGGCACTGAAGCTTTCTTT; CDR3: CASSTLGGEGTEAFF
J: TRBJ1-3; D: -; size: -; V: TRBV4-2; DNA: TGTGCCAGCAGCCAAGTAACTGGAAACACCATATATTTT; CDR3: CASSQVTGNTIYF
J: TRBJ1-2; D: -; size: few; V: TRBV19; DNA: TGTGCCAGTAGTATAGCGGGGGCCACCTCAAACTATGGCTACACCTTC; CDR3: CASSIAGATSNYGYTF
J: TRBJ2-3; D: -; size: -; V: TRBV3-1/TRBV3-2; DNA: TGTGCCAGCAGCCAAGACTCTGTCGCCGTGATTAGCACAGATACGCAGTATTTT; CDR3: CASSQDSVAVISTDTQYF